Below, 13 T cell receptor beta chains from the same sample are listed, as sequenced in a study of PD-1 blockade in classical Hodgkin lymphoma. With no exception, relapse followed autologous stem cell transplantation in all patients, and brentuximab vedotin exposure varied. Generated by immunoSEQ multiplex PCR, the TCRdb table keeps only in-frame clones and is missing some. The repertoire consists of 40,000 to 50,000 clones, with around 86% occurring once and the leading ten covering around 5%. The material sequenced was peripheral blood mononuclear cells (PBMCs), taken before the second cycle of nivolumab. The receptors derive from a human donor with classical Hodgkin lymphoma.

The CDR3 spells CASSEEGTARPQHF. The CDR3 DNA is TGTGCCAGCAGTGAAGAGGGGACGGCCAGGCCCCAGCATTTT. The rearrangement joins TRBV6-1 to TRBJ1-5; D may be TRBD1 (5 bases). Deletions cut 1 base from V and 9 bases from J, with 13 bases between. The V gene's germline CDR1 is MNHNS and CDR2 SASEGT. This CDR3 spans 14 amino acids.

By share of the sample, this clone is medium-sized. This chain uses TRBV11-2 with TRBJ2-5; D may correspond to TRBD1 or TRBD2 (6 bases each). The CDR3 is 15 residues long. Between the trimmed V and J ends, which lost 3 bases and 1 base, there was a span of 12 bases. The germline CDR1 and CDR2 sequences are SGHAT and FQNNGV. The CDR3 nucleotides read TGTGCCAGCAGCTTTTGGGGGGCCCCCCAAGAGACCCAGTACTTC. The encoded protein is CASSFWGAPQETQYF.

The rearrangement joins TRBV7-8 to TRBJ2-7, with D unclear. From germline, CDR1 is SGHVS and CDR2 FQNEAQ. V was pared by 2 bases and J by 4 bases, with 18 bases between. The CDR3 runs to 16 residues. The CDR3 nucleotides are TGTGCCAGCAGCTTAAGTCCCGATTCGAGTCGTTACGAGCAGTACTTC. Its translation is CASSLSPDSSRYEQYF.

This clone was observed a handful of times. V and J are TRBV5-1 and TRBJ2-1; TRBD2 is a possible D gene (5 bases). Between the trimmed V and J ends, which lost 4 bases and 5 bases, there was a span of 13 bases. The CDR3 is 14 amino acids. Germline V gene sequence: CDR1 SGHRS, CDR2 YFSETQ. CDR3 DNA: TGCGCCAGCAGCGTTCGGGATTTGGACAATGAGCAGTTCTTC. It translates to CASSVRDLDNEQFF.

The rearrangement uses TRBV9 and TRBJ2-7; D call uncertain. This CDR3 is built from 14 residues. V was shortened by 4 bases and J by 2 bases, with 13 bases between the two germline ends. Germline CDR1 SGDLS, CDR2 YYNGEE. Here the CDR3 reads CASSPFADTYEQYF. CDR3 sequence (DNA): TGTGCCAGCAGCCCCTTTGCGGATACCTACGAGCAGTACTTC.

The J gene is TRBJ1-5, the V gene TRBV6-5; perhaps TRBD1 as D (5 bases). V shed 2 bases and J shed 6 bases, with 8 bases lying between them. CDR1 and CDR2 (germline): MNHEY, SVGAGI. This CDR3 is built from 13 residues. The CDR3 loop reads CASSYAGSQPQHF. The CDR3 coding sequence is TGTGCCAGCAGTTACGCAGGGAGTCAGCCCCAGCATTTT.

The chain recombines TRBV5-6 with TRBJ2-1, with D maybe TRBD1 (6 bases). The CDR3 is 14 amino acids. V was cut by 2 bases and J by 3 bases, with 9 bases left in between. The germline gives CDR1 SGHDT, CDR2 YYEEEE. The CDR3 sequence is CASSFGQSYNEQFF. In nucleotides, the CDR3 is TGTGCCAGCAGCTTTGGACAGAGCTACAATGAGCAGTTCTTC.

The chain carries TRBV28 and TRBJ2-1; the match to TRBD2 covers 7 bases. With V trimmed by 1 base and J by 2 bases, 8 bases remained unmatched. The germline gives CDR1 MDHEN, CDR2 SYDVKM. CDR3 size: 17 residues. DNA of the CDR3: TGTGCCAGCAGTTTATTGACGACTAGCATAACCTACAATGAGCAGTTCTTC. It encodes CASSLLTTSITYNEQFF.

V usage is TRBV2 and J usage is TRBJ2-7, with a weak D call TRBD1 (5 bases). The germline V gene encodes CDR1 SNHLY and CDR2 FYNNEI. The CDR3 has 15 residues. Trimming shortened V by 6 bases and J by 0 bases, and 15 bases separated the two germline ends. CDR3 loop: CASRGGATLSYEQYF. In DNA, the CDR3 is TGTGCCAGCAGAGGTGGGGCCACTCTCTCCTACGAGCAGTACTTC. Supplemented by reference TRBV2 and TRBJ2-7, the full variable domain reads EPEVTQTPSHQVTQMGQEVILRCVPISNHLYFYWYRQILGQKVEFLVSFYNNEISEKSEIFDDQFSVERPDGSNFTLKIRSTKLEDSAMYFCASRGGATLSYEQYFGPGTRLTVT.

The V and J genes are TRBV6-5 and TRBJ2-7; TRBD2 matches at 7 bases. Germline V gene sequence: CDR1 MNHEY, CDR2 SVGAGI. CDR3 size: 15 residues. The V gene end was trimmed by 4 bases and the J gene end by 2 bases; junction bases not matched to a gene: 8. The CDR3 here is CASSSPSGATYEQYF. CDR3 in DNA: TGTGCCAGCAGTTCCCCTAGCGGAGCTACCTACGAGCAGTACTTC.

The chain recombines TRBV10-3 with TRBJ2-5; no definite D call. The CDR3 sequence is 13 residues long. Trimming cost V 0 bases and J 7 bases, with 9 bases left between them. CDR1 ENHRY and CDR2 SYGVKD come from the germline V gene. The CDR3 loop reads CAISESLAGTQYF. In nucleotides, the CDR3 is TGTGCCATCAGTGAGTCACTTGCTGGGACCCAGTACTTC.

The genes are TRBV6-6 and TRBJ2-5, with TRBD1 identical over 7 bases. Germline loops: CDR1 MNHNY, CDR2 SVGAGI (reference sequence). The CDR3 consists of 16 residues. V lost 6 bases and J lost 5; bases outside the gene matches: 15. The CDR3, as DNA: TGTGCCAGCAGCAAAACCGGGACAGTCATATTGGAGACCCAGTACTTC. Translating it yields CASSKTGTVILETQYF.

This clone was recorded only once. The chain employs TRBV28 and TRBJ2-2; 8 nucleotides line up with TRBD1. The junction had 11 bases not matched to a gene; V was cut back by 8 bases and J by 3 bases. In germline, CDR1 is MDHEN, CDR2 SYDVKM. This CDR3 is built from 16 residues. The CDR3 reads CASADRGGHYTGELFF. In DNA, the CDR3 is TGTGCCAGCGCCGACAGGGGAGGCCACTACACCGGGGAGCTGTTTTTT.